The sequence of this T cell receptor beta chain was determined in a study of T-cell memory formation after mild COVID-19. cDNA libraries for TCR alpha and TCR beta, carrying sample barcodes and UMIs, came from 5'RACE with constant-segment primers. TCRdb re-called the 5' RACE reads through MiXCR, storing one row per CDR3 protein. This sample has some 340,000 distinct CDR3 sequences; 10% to 15% occur once, and the top ten carry about a fifth. This clonotype was observed a handful of times. Its antigen is undetermined. Study results and caveats: CD4+ bias marked clones expanding day 15 to 37, unlike balanced contracting clones. Memory cells collected pre-infection included some clones that later responded, suggesting cross-reactive memory joined.

The sequenced sample was PBMCs or a T cell subset sorted from them (not recorded which). This clonotype was sampled from a man younger than 35 who had mild COVID-19 (a few samples of this study predate the infection). Cell type and time point are not known.

The CDR3 nucleotides are TGTGCCAGCACAGACCTTATGGATACGCAGTATTTT. As protein: CASTDLMDTQYF. The chain recombines TRBV3-1 with TRBJ2-3, with unresolved D. The CDR3 runs 12 residues. V was clipped by 7 bases and J by 6 bases, with 11 bases between them. Germline values: CDR1 LGHDT, CDR2 YNNKEL (reference sequence).